This T cell receptor (beta chain) was captured in a study of blood T cells in healthy people across ages. Regarding this clonotype: The antigen is unknown.

Isolation per sample recovered at least 7 million PBMCs. Findings of the study overall: Any conclusive comparison of naive versus antigen-experienced cells was prevented by using unsorted PBMCs.

From germline, CDR1 is SGHTA and CDR2 FQGNSA. Trimming took 1 base from V and 5 from J, leaving 13 bases between them. This CDR3 has 15 amino acids. A second about 6 to 12 cycle PCR used barcoded and J-beta primers. TCRdb redid the calling of the 5' RACE reads with MiXCR, one entry per CDR3 protein. In the table there are just under 550,000 distinct CDR3 sequences, around 24% of which are singletons. The same specimen was also included in a second study, on T cells of mothers and their children. Turning to that study: Related mother-child pairs showed slightly higher but non-significant overlap than unrelated pairs.

The TCR comes from a boy between 10 and 17 years old in good health. V usage is TRBV7-2 and J usage is TRBJ2-3; D not resolved. The sequencing sample was made of blood. CDR3 DNA: TGTGCCAGCAGCTTAGGGGCGGCGACCCTAGATACGCAGTATTTT. It specifies CASSLGAATLDTQYF. The full variable domain, rest sourced from reference TRBV7-2 and TRBJ2-3, is GAGVSQSPSNKVTEKGKDVELRCDPISGHTALYWYRQSLGQGLEFLIYFQGNSAPDKSGLPSDRFSAERTGGSVSTLTIQRTQQEDSAVYLCASSLGAATLDTQYFGPGTRLTVL.